The TCR beta chain under discussion was sequenced for a study of blood T cell repertoires in COVID-19. Only in-frame clones appear in the TCRdb table, and some are missing; sequencing was by immunoSEQ multiplex PCR. Of 300,000 or so clones listed, roughly 88% were seen once; the top ten hold roughly 2.8%. Looked up from germline, CDR1 is MDHEN and CDR2 is SYDVKM. V dropped 5 bases and J dropped 0; count of bases not matched to a gene: 8. CDR3 length: 16 residues. The TCR was taken from a woman aged 25 to 45 with COVID-19, enrolled during active disease. Sequenced material: peripheral blood. The chain recombines TRBV28 with TRBJ1-1, with 8 bases lining up with TRBD1. CDR3 coding DNA: TGTGCCAGCAGTCCTCACTGGACAGGGTTGAACACTGAAGCTTTCTTT. Residues: CASSPHWTGLNTEAFF.